The present entry profiles one TCR beta chain with its context. One end of the junction varies from germline; a read error may be responsible. CDR3 length: 14 residues. The germline CDR1 and CDR2 sequences are ENHRY and SYGVKD. TCRdb keeps only in-frame clones here, not all; method: immunoSEQ multiplex PCR. The sample lists about 270,000 clones; roughly 88% were seen once. The sample belongs to a study of blood T cell repertoires in COVID-19. Study details: Sites across the United States, Italy and Spain contributed samples from acute and convalescent COVID-19. The cDNA or gDNA used as material had been derived from T cells, B-cell-depleted T cells, or PBMCs.

Sequenced sample: PBMCs or T cells enriched from blood (not recorded which). The rearrangement links TRBV10-3 to TRBJ1-1; tentative D call: TRBD1 (6 bases). The clonotype originates from a woman between 25 and 40 years old who had recovered from COVID-19. The DNA for the CDR3 is TGTGCCGTCAGTGAGTCGGGCAGGGGTTCTGAAGCTTTCTTT. This gives the protein CAVSESGRGSEAFF.